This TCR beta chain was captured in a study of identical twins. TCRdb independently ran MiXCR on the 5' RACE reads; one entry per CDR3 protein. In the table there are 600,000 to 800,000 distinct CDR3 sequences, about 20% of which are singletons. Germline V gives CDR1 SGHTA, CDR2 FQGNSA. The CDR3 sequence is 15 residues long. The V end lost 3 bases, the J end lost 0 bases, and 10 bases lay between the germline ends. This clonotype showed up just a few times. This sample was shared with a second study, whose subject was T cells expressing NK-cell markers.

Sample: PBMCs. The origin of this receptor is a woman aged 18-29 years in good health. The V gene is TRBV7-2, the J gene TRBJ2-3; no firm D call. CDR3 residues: CASSLYGSSTDTQYF. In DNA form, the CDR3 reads TGTGCCAGCAGCTTGTATGGATCTAGCACAGATACGCAGTATTTT.